Sequencing of this T cell receptor beta chain was carried out in a study of T cells in Graves' hyperthyroidism and ophthalmopathy. General study findings and limits: Blood also showed most of the thyroid clonotypes that were expanded above 0.001. Stable hyperthyroidism was told apart from ophthalmopathy by a model built on 13 V-J features.

The source material, RNA transcripts, was used to amplify TCR beta CDR3 regions. In the first-round RT-PCR of the TCR CDR3, the HTBI primer set was used. TCRdb reprocessed the multiplex PCR reads with MiXCR, giving one entry per CDR3 protein. The table shows 95,000 to 110,000 distinct CDR3 sequences, with more than 15% occurring only once. The study enrolled patients aged 18 to 65 with newly diagnosed hyperthyroidism of under 2 months' duration. Source material for PBMCs was more than 9.5 ml fresh peripheral blood. This clonotype was found many times. Its antigen is not known. Germline CDR1 KGHSY, CDR2 FQNENV. V lost 4 bases and J 0 bases, leaving 13 bases between the germline ends. This CDR3 is built from 16 residues.

The V gene is TRBV16, the J gene TRBJ1-5, with D possibly being TRBD1 (6 bases). The sample was blood. This receptor was obtained from a woman in her forties or fifties with Graves' hyperthyroidism. CDR3 in amino acids: CASSRPGHISNQPQHF. CDR3 DNA: TGTGCCAGCAGCCGACCGGGACACATTAGCAATCAGCCCCAGCATTTT.